The next 5 T cell receptor beta chains were all read from a single sample in a study of blood T cells in healthy people across ages. Together with a sample-barcoded 5' primer, a J-beta primer mix was included in a second PCR lasting about 6 to 11 cycles. TCRdb re-called the 5' RACE reads with MiXCR, one entry per CDR3 protein. The profile covers hundreds of thousands of distinct CDR3 sequences, with under 55% appearing a single time and about a fifth taken by the ten largest. What was sequenced was blood. These receptors were collected from a man in his sixties in good health.

The J gene is TRBJ2-7, the V gene TRBV27; 7 nucleotides align to TRBD1. V lost 7 bases, J lost 4 bases, and 4 bases stayed unmatched. The CDR3 is made up of 12 amino acids. CDR1 is MNHEY, CDR2 SMNVEV, per germline (reference sequence). This CDR3 is CASKGQNYEQYF. CDR3 DNA: TGTGCCAGCAAGGGACAGAATTACGAGCAGTACTTC.

V usage is TRBV6-5 and J usage is TRBJ1-1; TRBD1 agrees at 7 bases. The J segment lost 1 base and the V segment lost 8 bases, leaving 4 bases of the junction unmatched. This CDR3 contains 13 residues. Per the germline V gene, CDR1 is MNHEY and CDR2 is SVGAGI. The CDR3 here is CASGTETNTEAFF. The CDR3 coding sequence is TGTGCCAGCGGGACAGAAACGAACACTGAAGCTTTCTTT.

The J gene is TRBJ1-4, the V gene TRBV5-1; possibly TRBD1 for D (5 bases). The germline CDR1 and CDR2 sequences are SGHRS and YFSETQ. CDR3 length: 18 amino acids. The ends were cut back, 4 bases at V and 0 bases at J, with 19 bases in the middle. CDR3 bases: TGCGCCAGCAGCGGGGGGACGGAGGCCTTTGCAACTAATGAAAAACTGTTTTTT. The encoded protein is CASSGGTEAFATNEKLFF.

This clonotype was found a few times. V gene TRBV7-2 combines with J gene TRBJ2-1; D uncertain. The CDR3 sequence is 12 residues long. From germline, CDR1 is SGHTA and CDR2 FQGNSA. Trimming cost V 1 base and J 5 bases, with 3 bases left between them. The CDR3 DNA follows: TGTGCCAGCAGCTTAGTTCACAATGAGCAGTTCTTC. Its translation is CASSLVHNEQFF.

The J gene is TRBJ2-5, the V gene TRBV29-1; TRBD2 is a possible D gene (6 bases). V lost 6 bases, J lost 4 bases, and 15 bases lay in between. The CDR3 length is 13 residues. Per germline, CDR1 SQVTM and CDR2 ANQGSEA. The CDR3 nucleotides are TGCAGCGTCGTCGGCTGGCGGGGAGAGACCCAGTACTTC. Translated: CSVVGWRGETQYF.